The clone carrying this T cell receptor (beta chain) was found once. Its antigen is not identified. This record belongs to a study of T cells in Graves' hyperthyroidism and ophthalmopathy. Points from the study as a whole: Most clonotypes expanded in the thyroid (above 0.001) were also present in blood.

The source material, RNA transcripts, was used to amplify TCR beta CDR3 regions. Carried out on the TCR CDR3, a first-round RT-PCR used the HTBI primer set. From the multiplex PCR reads, TCRdb called clonotypes with MiXCR, one entry per CDR3 protein. The data hold 700,000 to 850,000 distinct CDR3 sequences, with roughly 32% observed a single time. The V gene's germline CDR1 is SGHTA and CDR2 FQGNSA. V lost 3 bases to trimming and J lost 2 bases, with 10 bases between them. This CDR3 is built from 14 residues. The PBMCs had their origin in 7.5 to 10 ml of fresh peripheral blood. The specimen sequenced was blood. The gene calls are TRBV7-2 and TRBJ2-5, with TRBD1 as a possible D gene (6 bases). The sequence was obtained from a woman in her thirties or forties with Graves' hyperthyroidism. This CDR3 reads CASSLGAHQETQYF. In DNA, the CDR3 is TGTGCCAGCAGCTTGGGGGCTCATCAAGAGACCCAGTACTTC.